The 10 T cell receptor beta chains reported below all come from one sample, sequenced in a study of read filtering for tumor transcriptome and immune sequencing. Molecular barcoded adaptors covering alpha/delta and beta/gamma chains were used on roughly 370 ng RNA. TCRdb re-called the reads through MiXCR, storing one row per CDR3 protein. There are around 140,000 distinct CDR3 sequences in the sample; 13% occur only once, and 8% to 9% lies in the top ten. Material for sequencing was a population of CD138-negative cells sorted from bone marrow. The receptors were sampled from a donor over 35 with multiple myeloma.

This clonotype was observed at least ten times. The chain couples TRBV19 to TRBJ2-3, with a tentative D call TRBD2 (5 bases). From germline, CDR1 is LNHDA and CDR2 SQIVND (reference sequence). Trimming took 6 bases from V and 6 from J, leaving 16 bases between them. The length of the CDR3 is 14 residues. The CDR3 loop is CASREGRAGDTQYF. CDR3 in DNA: TGTGCCAGTAGGGAAGGGAGAGCCGGGGATACGCAGTATTTT.

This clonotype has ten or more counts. CDR3 DNA: TGTGCCAGCAGTTCCCCTTTAGGGCTAGCGGGAGGGTCCTCCATCTACAATGAGCAGTTCTTC. Translated: CASSSPLGLAGGSSIYNEQFF. The chain joins TRBV6-2 or TRBV6-3 to TRBJ2-1; TRBD2 aligns across 12 bases. In germline, CDR1 is MNHEY, CDR2 SVGEGT. After removal of 4 bases from V and 3 bases from J, the junction contained 19 bases not matched to a gene. CDR3 size: 21 residues.

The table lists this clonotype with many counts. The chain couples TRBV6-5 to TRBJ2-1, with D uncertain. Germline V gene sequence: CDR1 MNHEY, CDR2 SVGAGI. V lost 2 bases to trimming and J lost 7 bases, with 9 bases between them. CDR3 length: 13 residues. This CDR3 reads CASSYNSANEQFF. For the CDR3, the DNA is TGTGCCAGCAGTTACAACTCGGCTAATGAGCAGTTCTTC.

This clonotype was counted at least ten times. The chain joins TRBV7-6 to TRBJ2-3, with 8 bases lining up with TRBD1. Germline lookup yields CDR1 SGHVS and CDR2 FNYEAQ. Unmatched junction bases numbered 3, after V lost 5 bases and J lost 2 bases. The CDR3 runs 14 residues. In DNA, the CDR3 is TGTGCCAGCAGCGGACAGGGAGTCACAGATACGCAGTATTTT. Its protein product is CASSGQGVTDTQYF.

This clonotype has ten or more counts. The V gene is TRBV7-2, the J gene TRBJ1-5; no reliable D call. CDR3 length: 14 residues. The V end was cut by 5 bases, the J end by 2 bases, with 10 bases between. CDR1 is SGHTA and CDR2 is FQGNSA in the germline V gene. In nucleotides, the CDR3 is TGTGCCAGCAGCGAGTGGGGAGGCAATCAGCCCCAGCATTTT. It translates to CASSEWGGNQPQHF.

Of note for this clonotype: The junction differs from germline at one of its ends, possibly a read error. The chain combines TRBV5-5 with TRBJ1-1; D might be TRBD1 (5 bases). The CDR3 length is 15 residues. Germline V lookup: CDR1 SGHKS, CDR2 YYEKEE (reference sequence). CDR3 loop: CASSVGRTPNTVAFF. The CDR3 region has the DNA TGTGCCAGCAGCGTGGGAAGGACACCGAACACTGTAGCTTTCTTT.

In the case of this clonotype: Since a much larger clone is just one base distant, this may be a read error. The CDR3 protein is CSARMGLASPYEQYF. The CDR3 nucleotides are TGCAGTGCTAGAATGGGACTAGCTTCGCCCTACGAGCAGTACTTC. The rearrangement joins TRBV20-1 to TRBJ2-7, with 9 bases that match TRBD2. Germline CDR1 reads DFQATT; CDR2 reads SNEGSKA (reference sequence). The CDR3 sequence is 15 residues long. V shed 2 bases and J 2 bases; nucleotides not matched to a gene: 7.

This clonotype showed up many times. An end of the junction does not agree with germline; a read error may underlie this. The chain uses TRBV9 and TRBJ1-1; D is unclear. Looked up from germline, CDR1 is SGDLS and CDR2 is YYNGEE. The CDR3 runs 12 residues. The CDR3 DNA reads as TGTGCCAGCAGCCCTGGGAACAGTGAAGCTTTCTTT. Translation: CASSPGNSEAFF.

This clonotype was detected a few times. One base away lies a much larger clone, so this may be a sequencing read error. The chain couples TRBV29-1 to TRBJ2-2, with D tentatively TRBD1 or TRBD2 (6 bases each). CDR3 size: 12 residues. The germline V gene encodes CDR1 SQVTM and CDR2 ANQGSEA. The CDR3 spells CSAGAHAGVLFF. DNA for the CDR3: TGCAGCGCGGGGGCCCACGCCGGGGTGCTGTTTTTT.

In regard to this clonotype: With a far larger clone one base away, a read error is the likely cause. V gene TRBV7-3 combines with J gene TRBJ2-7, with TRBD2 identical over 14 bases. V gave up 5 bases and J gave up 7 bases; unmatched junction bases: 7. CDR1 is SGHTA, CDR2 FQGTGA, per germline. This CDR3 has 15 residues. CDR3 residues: CASSPGTSGSNEQYF. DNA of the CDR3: TGTGCCAGCAGCCCCGGGACTAGCGGGAGTAATGAGCAGTACTTC.